This entry concerns a single T cell receptor beta chain. What it recognizes is unknown. This specimen comes from a study of cytomegalovirus exposure and HLA in healthy donors. Across the whole study: In an earlier analysis, 90 million to 130 million unique TCR beta sequences were found from 200 million or so T cells. General observations from the study: A later analysis appeared to link common viral pathogens to several of the most significant clusters. Per a prior analysis, the majority of TCR beta V segments were productive roughly 90% or roughly 30% of the time. The listing of roughly 160 TCR beta chains classed them as cytomegalovirus-associated.

V shed 1 base, J shed 7 bases, and the junction held 18 bases outside the gene matches. The CDR3 covers 19 residues. The germline CDR1 and CDR2 sequences are SGHTA and FQGNSA. The study ran its PCR with 60 Vbeta and 13 Jbeta primers. The protocol was immunoSEQ multiplex PCR, while the TCRdb copy is restricted to in-frame clones and leaves out a portion. The profile shows around 170,000 clones, around 77% of them singletons. The clonotype comes from a man between 60 and 75 years old in good health and CMV-seronegative. Sequences were obtained from PBMCs. The chain carries TRBV7-2 and TRBJ2-3; TRBD2 agrees at 9 bases. CDR3 DNA sequence: TGTGCCAGCAGCTTAGAGGGCCACCGGGGACTAGCTCTTTCCAATACGCAGTATTTT. Translation: CASSLEGHRGLALSNTQYF.